Each of the 4 T cell receptor beta chains below was sequenced from the same sample in a study of T cell repertoires in cytomegalovirus infection. Via MiXCR, TCRdb re-called the reads, giving one row per CDR3 protein. The sample contains about 310,000 distinct CDR3 sequences, about a sixth of which appear only once. Sequenced sample: PBMCs. These receptors were obtained from a human donor in good health (CMV status not recorded). Some clones in this sample may be carry-over from other donors' samples.

The V call is TRBV6-2 or TRBV6-3, the J call TRBJ1-5; 8 nucleotides align to TRBD1. After removal of 6 bases from V and 2 bases from J, the junction contained 6 bases not matched to a gene. Germline lookup yields CDR1 MNHEY and CDR2 SVGEGT. This CDR3 is built from 15 residues. CDR3 in DNA: TGTGCCAGCAGGTCGGGACAGGTAGGCAATCAGCCCCAGCATTTT. Its translation: CASRSGQVGNQPQHF.

The rearrangement links TRBV24-1 to TRBJ1-5; TRBD1 agrees at 8 bases. The germline CDR1 and CDR2 sequences are KGHDR and SFDVKD. The trim removed 7 bases at V and 5 bases at J, leaving 6 bases unmatched. CDR3 length: 14 residues. CDR3 in amino acids: CATSPGTGDQPQHF. The CDR3 DNA reads TGTGCCACCAGCCCTGGGACAGGCGATCAGCCCCAGCATTTT.

This clonotype was seen a handful of times. The CDR3 DNA reads as TGTGCCAGCAGCGGACAGGTAGGGGACACTGAAGCTTTCTTT. Translating gives CASSGQVGDTEAFF. The chain links TRBV7-9 to TRBJ1-1; 7 bases agree with TRBD1. The CDR3 is 14 amino acids. The junction had 6 bases not matched to a gene; V was cut back by 5 bases and J by 3 bases. The germline CDR1 and CDR2 sequences are SEHNR and FQNEAQ (reference sequence).

CDR3 in amino acids: CASSPDGSSYNSPLHF. Written as DNA, the CDR3 is TGCGCCAGCAGCCCGGACGGGAGCTCCTATAATTCACCCCTCCACTTT. The chain carries TRBV4-1 and TRBJ1-6; D unresolved. Germline CDR1 MGHRA, CDR2 YSYEKL. CDR3 length: 16 amino acids. Trimming removed 4 bases at V and 0 bases at J, with 10 bases between.